One sample yielded the 5 T cell receptor beta chains listed below, sequenced in a study of T-cell reconstitution after alpha-beta-depleted transplantation in children. Preparation of the TCRbeta library involved a method that used unique molecular identifiers. TCRdb redid the calling of the PCR reads with MiXCR, one entry per CDR3 protein. The sample includes fewer than 350,000 distinct CDR3 sequences, roughly 9.1% of them seen just once. The input for sequencing was PBMCs, taken before TCRalphabeta/CD19-depleted stem cell transplant. The receptors shown here come from a boy younger than two with acute myeloid leukemia, due to receive a stem cell transplant.

There are many counts of this clonotype. The DNA of the CDR3 is TGTGCCAGCAGCACCGGGAACAATCAGCCCCAGCATTTT. It translates to CASSTGNNQPQHF. V usage is TRBV5-6 and J usage is TRBJ1-5, with D hard to call. CDR3 length equals 13 residues. V was trimmed by 4 bases and J by 3 bases, leaving 8 bases between them. Germline V lookup: CDR1 SGHDT, CDR2 YYEEEE.

V gene TRBV4-1 combines with J gene TRBJ2-7; TRBD1 matches at 7 bases. The CDR3 spans 14 residues. V lost 3 bases to trimming and J lost 2 bases; unmatched junction nucleotides: 4. Germline V gene sequence: CDR1 MGHRA, CDR2 YSYEKL. The CDR3 nucleotides are TGCGCCAGCAGCCATTCCGGGACAGCCTACGAGCAGTACTTC. Translation gives CASSHSGTAYEQYF.

This clonotype was picked up many times. J is TRBJ2-3 and V is TRBV5-1; 8 nucleotides line up with TRBD1. Germline lookup yields CDR1 SGHRS and CDR2 YFSETQ. Trimming at V came to 4 bases and at J to 8 bases, leaving 18 bases not matched to a gene. This CDR3 region has 17 residues. Here the CDR3 DNA reads TGCGCCAGCAGCCCCCGGACAGGGTTACGTGTGGAAGGTACGCAGTATTTT. Translating gives CASSPRTGLRVEGTQYF.

This clonotype was recorded at least ten times. The chain combines TRBV19 with TRBJ2-7, with 9 bases fitting TRBD1. Trimming cost V 5 bases and J 5 bases; bases outside gene matches: 10. This CDR3 comprises 15 residues. Germline values: CDR1 LNHDA, CDR2 SQIVND (reference sequence). The CDR3 DNA reads TGTGCCAGTAGTCGTACCGGGACAGGGTTGCACGAGCAGTACTTC. Translating gives CASSRTGTGLHEQYF.

This clonotype was detected ten times or more. The chain couples TRBV6-5 to TRBJ1-2, with 7 nucleotides matching TRBD1. J gave up 0 bases and V 6 bases, and 13 bases lay outside the gene matches. Per germline, CDR1 MNHEY and CDR2 SVGAGI. This CDR3 spans 17 amino acids. CDR3 DNA: TGTGCCAGCAGAAGGTTTGTCCGGGGACAGACTAACTATGGCTACACCTTC. As protein: CASRRFVRGQTNYGYTF.